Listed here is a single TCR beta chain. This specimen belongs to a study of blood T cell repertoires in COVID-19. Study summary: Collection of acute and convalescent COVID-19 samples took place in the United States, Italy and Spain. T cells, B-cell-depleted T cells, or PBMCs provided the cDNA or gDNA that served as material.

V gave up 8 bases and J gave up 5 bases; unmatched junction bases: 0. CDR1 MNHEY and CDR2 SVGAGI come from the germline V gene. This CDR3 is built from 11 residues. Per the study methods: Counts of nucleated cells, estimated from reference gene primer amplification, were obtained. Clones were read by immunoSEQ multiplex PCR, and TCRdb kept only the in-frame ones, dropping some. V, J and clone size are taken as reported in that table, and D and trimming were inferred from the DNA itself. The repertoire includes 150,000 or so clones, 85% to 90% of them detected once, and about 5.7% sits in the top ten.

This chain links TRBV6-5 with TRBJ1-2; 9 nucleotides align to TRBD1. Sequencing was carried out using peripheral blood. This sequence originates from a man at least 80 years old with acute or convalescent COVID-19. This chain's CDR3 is CASGTGYGYTF. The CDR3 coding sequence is TGTGCCAGCGGGACAGGGTATGGCTACACCTTC.